The 19 T cell receptor beta chains in this list originate from one sample, sequenced in a study of cytomegalovirus exposure and HLA in healthy donors. PCR employed 60 Vbeta and 13 Jbeta primers. Assay: immunoSEQ multiplex PCR; the TCRdb copy retains only in-frame clones and omits some. The data contain just over 150,000 clones, around 76% of them seen just once; the ten biggest clones take up less than 8.5%. Sequenced material: PBMCs. The source is a man aged 35-49 years in good health and CMV-seropositive.

This chain's CDR3 is CASSVDPAGGLRETQYF. The CDR3 DNA is TGTGCCAGCAGCGTAGACCCAGCGGGGGGGCTTAGAGAGACCCAGTACTTC. The chain carries TRBV9 and TRBJ2-5, with TRBD2 identical over 10 bases. V shed 0 bases, J shed 4 bases, and the junction held 9 bases outside the gene matches. The V gene's germline CDR1 is SGDLS and CDR2 YYNGEE. The CDR3 is made up of 17 amino acids.

J is TRBJ1-1 and V is TRBV7-6, with 7 nucleotides matching TRBD1. The CDR3 is made up of 14 amino acids. CDR1 is SGHVS, CDR2 FNYEAQ, per germline. The trim removed 5 bases at V and 1 base at J, leaving 4 bases unmatched. CDR3 region: CASSRGGPNTEAFF. Here the CDR3 DNA reads TGTGCCAGCAGCCGAGGGGGCCCGAACACTGAAGCTTTCTTT.

This sequence joins TRBV7-6 and TRBJ2-5, with 8 bases that match TRBD2. The length of the CDR3 is 20 residues. CDR1 and CDR2 from the germline V gene are SGHVS and FNYEAQ. The trim removed 2 bases at V and 5 bases at J, leaving 22 bases unmatched. Here the CDR3 reads CASSLNKGGGGNPLRETQYF. In DNA form, the CDR3 reads TGTGCCAGCAGCTTAAACAAAGGTGGCGGGGGGAACCCTCTGAGGGAGACCCAGTACTTC.

The V and J genes are TRBV9 and TRBJ1-2, with D possibly TRBD1 on 5 matching bases. This CDR3 is built from 16 residues. Germline CDR1 SGDLS, CDR2 YYNGEE. Between the trimmed V and J ends, which lost 4 bases and 0 bases, there was a span of 16 bases. The CDR3 protein is CASSPRQLATNYGYTF. The CDR3, as DNA: TGTGCCAGCAGCCCCCGACAGCTTGCCACTAACTATGGCTACACCTTC.

The chain links TRBV5-8 to TRBJ2-7; a weak D match, TRBD1 (6 bases). CDR1 SGHTS and CDR2 YDEGEE come from the germline V gene. This CDR3 has 16 residues. The ends were cut back, 4 bases at V and 0 bases at J, with 17 bases in the middle. The CDR3 region has the DNA TGTGCCAGCAGCACTAGACCGGGACACCGCTCCTACGAGCAGTACTTC. Its translation is CASSTRPGHRSYEQYF.

The chain carries TRBV7-9 and TRBJ1-4; no definite D call. The CDR3 sequence is 14 residues long. Germline lookup yields CDR1 SEHNR and CDR2 FQNEAQ (reference sequence). Trimming removed 6 bases from V and 7 bases from J, with 15 bases in between. CDR3 sequence: CASRPPGASEKLFF. The CDR3 nucleotides are TGTGCCAGCAGGCCCCCCGGAGCGAGTGAAAAACTGTTTTTT.

V usage is TRBV4-3 and J usage is TRBJ1-4, with 11 bases aligning to TRBD1. The CDR3 length is 17 residues. Trimming removed 1 base from V and 8 bases from J; junction bases left unmatched: 9. Germline CDR1 LGHNA, CDR2 YSLEER. This CDR3 is CASSQGRTGQGEEKLFF. The CDR3 region has the DNA TGCGCCAGCAGCCAAGGCAGGACGGGACAGGGGGAGGAAAAACTGTTTTTT.

The chain combines TRBV27 with TRBJ1-1, with D perhaps matching TRBD1 (5 bases). Trimming removed 7 bases from V and 6 bases from J, with 27 bases in between. The CDR3 covers 17 residues. Germline lookup yields CDR1 MNHEY and CDR2 SMNVEV (reference sequence). This CDR3 reads CASKAVLGREAMAEAFF. CDR3 nucleotides: TGTGCCAGCAAGGCAGTGTTAGGCAGGGAGGCGATGGCTGAAGCTTTCTTT.

The V and J genes are TRBV6-6 and TRBJ1-5; tentative D call: TRBD1 (6 bases). V was shortened by 7 bases and J by 7 bases, with 23 bases between the two germline ends. Germline CDR1 MNHNY, CDR2 SVGAGI (reference sequence). The CDR3 has 16 residues. CDR3 DNA: TGTGCCAGCACCCCAGGGGCAAAGATCTCAGTCCAGCCCCAGCATTTT. Translation gives CASTPGAKISVQPQHF.

The chain is built from TRBV6-4 and TRBJ2-3; tentatively, D is TRBD2 (5 bases). This CDR3 has 17 amino acids. Trimming removed 0 bases at V and 3 bases at J, with 16 bases between. Germline V CDR1 and CDR2: MRHNA, SNTAGT. The CDR3 protein is CASSDSPDSSPTDTQYF. For the CDR3, the DNA is TGTGCCAGCAGTGACTCACCGGACTCCTCCCCTACAGATACGCAGTATTTT.

This clone was counted only a few times. The chain uses TRBV28 and TRBJ1-4; D gene unclear. This CDR3 is built from 15 residues. Germline V CDR1 and CDR2: MDHEN, SYDVKM. V gave up 3 bases and J gave up 0 bases, with 8 bases separating them. DNA of the CDR3: TGTGCCAGCAGTTTGCCACGCGCAACTAATGAAAAACTGTTTTTT. Amino acids: CASSLPRATNEKLFF.

This chain uses TRBV6-5 with TRBJ1-6; maybe TRBD1 (5 bases). V was cut by 6 bases and J by 7 bases, with 16 bases left in between. CDR1 MNHEY and CDR2 SVGAGI come from the germline V gene. The CDR3 totals 15 residues. CDR3 amino acids: CASRYARAVNSPLHF. CDR3 DNA: TGTGCCAGCAGATACGCCAGGGCTGTAAATTCACCCCTCCACTTT.

The rearrangement uses TRBV19 and TRBJ1-4; no reliable D call. From germline, CDR1 is LNHDA and CDR2 SQIVND (reference sequence). The V gene lost 6 bases and the J gene lost 8 bases, with 13 bases spanning the gap. This CDR3 is built from 13 residues. The CDR3 DNA follows: TGTGCCAGTAGGGTCTCAGAAAAGGAAAAACTGTTTTTT. Amino acid sequence: CASRVSEKEKLFF.

The chain carries TRBV19 and TRBJ2-3; TRBD2 agrees at 10 bases. In germline, CDR1 is LNHDA, CDR2 SQIVND (reference sequence). Trimming took 6 bases from V and 1 from J; bases not matched to a gene: 10. The CDR3 is made up of 17 amino acids. The chain's CDR3 is CASRGERGGIGTDTQYF. The CDR3 nucleotides read TGTGCCAGTAGGGGGGAGCGGGGGGGTATCGGCACAGATACGCAGTATTTT.

The chain employs TRBV27 and TRBJ2-3; 9 nucleotides line up with TRBD1. With V trimmed by 2 bases and J by 1 base, 1 base remained unmatched. Per the germline V gene, CDR1 is MNHEY and CDR2 is SMNVEV (reference sequence). The CDR3 has 15 amino acids. This chain's CDR3 is CASSLGDRGTDTQYF. CDR3 nucleotide sequence: TGTGCCAGCAGTTTAGGGGACAGGGGCACAGATACGCAGTATTTT.

DNA of the CDR3: TGTGCCATCAGTGTTACAGGGGGCGCAGGAAGTCAGCCCCAGCATTTT. Its protein product is CAISVTGGAGSQPQHF. The rearrangement joins TRBV10-3 to TRBJ1-5, with 9 bases identical to TRBD1. This CDR3 is 16 amino acids long. V was pared by 4 bases and J by 6 bases, with 10 bases of the junction left unmatched. Per the germline V gene, CDR1 is ENHRY and CDR2 is SYGVKD.

The V call is TRBV19, the J call TRBJ2-1; 7 bases match TRBD2. Germline loops: CDR1 LNHDA, CDR2 SQIVND (reference sequence). The ends lost 3 bases at V and 1 base at J; junction bases unmatched: 6. The CDR3 is made up of 16 amino acids. The CDR3 sequence: CASSIRGGLSYNEQFF. The CDR3 nucleotides read TGTGCCAGTAGTATCCGCGGGGGACTATCCTACAATGAGCAGTTCTTC.

With respect to this clone: This same CDR3 is encoded by further DNA sequences in the sample. This chain uses TRBV29-1 with TRBJ1-3; TRBD1 aligns across 8 bases. V lost 6 bases and J lost 0; bases outside the gene matches: 4. The CDR3 runs 14 residues. CDR1 is SQVTM, CDR2 ANQGSEA, per germline. DNA for the CDR3: TGCAGCGTCGGGGACAGGCTCTCTGGAAACACCATATATTTT. This codes for CSVGDRLSGNTIYF.

The gene calls are TRBV6-6 and TRBJ1-5, with D possibly TRBD1 on 6 matching bases. Looked up from germline, CDR1 is MNHNY and CDR2 is SVGAGI (reference sequence). There are 16 residues in the CDR3. V lost 0 bases and J lost 1, with 10 bases in between. CDR3 sequence: CASSYSGGQSNQPQHF. CDR3 DNA sequence: TGTGCCAGCAGTTACTCGGGGGGGCAGAGCAATCAGCCCCAGCATTTT.